This T cell receptor (beta chain) emerged from a study of T cell changes during pregnancy in multiple sclerosis. This table comes from immunoSEQ multiplex PCR, and its TCRdb copy is limited to in-frame clones, with some not included. The sample includes around 63,000 clones, about 91% of them seen just once. The ends lost 0 bases at V and 9 bases at J; junction bases unmatched: 16. Germline-derived CDR1 and CDR2 are SGHAT and FQNNGV. The CDR3 covers 19 residues. The source was peripheral blood, collected after pregnancy. The receptor comes from a female donor with multiple sclerosis, enrolled in a pregnancy study. J is TRBJ2-1 and V is TRBV11-2; 11 nucleotides align to TRBD2. In nucleotides, the CDR3 is TGTGCCAGCAGCTTAGACGGTGGGCTAGCGGGGGGCCGGTGGGGTGAGCAGTTCTTC. Encoded protein: CASSLDGGLAGGRWGEQFF.